The 3 T cell receptor beta chains below were found in one sample sequenced in a study of T-cell reconstitution after alpha-beta-depleted transplantation in children. The TCRbeta library was prepared with unique molecular identifiers. MiXCR, applied by TCRdb to the PCR reads, yields one record per CDR3 protein. The sample shows a few hundred thousand distinct CDR3 sequences, 27% of them seen only once. The sample consisted of PBMCs, taken before TCRalphabeta/CD19-depleted stem cell transplant. The receptors come from a boy in the first two years of life with Wiskott-Aldrich syndrome, due to receive a stem cell transplant.

This clonotype occurred a few times. The V gene is TRBV2, the J gene TRBJ1-6, with no clear D. The CDR3 contains 12 residues. Germline V gene data show CDR1 as SNHLY and CDR2 as FYNNEI. With 7 bases removed from V and 8 bases from J, the gap between germline ends came to 9 bases. CDR3 residues: CASIERDSPLHF. The CDR3 nucleotides are TGTGCCAGCATAGAACGGGATTCACCCCTCCACTTT.

This clonotype has a handful of counts. CDR3 loop: CSAGRGGGGTQYF. CDR3 nucleotide sequence: TGCAGTGCCGGGCGAGGTGGTGGTGGGACCCAGTACTTC. The chain recombines TRBV20-1 with TRBJ2-5; no definite D call. Trimming stripped 6 bases from V and 7 bases from J, with 18 bases between. Germline V CDR1 and CDR2: DFQATT, SNEGSKA (reference sequence). This CDR3 has 13 residues.

This chain joins TRBV20-1 and TRBJ2-5; the D gene is possibly TRBD2 (6 bases). The CDR3 contains 12 residues. Germline lookup yields CDR1 DFQATT and CDR2 SNEGSKA (reference sequence). Trimming pared 5 bases from V and 7 bases from J, leaving 14 bases between. As DNA, the CDR3 is TGCAGTGCTGCAGCGGGCCTTGGGACCCAGTACTTC. This gives the protein CSAAAGLGTQYF.